Listed below are T cell receptor beta chains from one sample, sequenced in a study of blood T cell repertoires in COVID-19. Libraries were prepared by immunoSEQ multiplex PCR; TCRdb keeps only in-frame clonotypes and omits some of them. The sample holds about 440,000 clones, roughly 85% seen once. The sequencing sample was made of PBMCs or T cells enriched from blood (not recorded which). All receptors derive from a woman younger than 30 with acute COVID-19. Each CDR3 is given with its conserved first and last residue. D genes are given only for firm matches. Where a row states a size, it is once, few, many or the class of an expanded clone; other rows omit it.

j_call v_call d_call clone_size cdr3_aa cdr3_nt
TRBJ1-6 TRBV4-2 TRBD1 . CASSQAGTDNSPLHF TGTGCCAGCAGCCAGGCCGGGACAGACAATTCACCCCTCCACTTT
TRBJ2-1 TRBV24-1 TRBD1 . CATSDRQGGYNEQFF TGTGCCACCAGTGACCGACAGGGCGGTTACAATGAGCAGTTCTTC
TRBJ1-2 TRBV19 TRBD1 . CASSIRDSTYGYTF TGTGCCAGTAGTATACGGGACAGTACCTATGGCTACACCTTC
TRBJ1-2 TRBV12-3/TRBV12-4 TRBD1 . CASSWDRRGINTF TGTGCCAGCAGTTGGGACAGGCGGGGGATAAACACCTTC
TRBJ1-1 TRBV29-1 . . CSGAVQGEAFF TGCAGCGGGGCCGTCCAGGGGGAAGCTTTCTTT
TRBJ1-2 TRBV10-3 . . CAISELAGTYYGYTF TGTGCCATCAGTGAGCTGGCGGGAACCTACTATGGCTACACCTTC
TRBJ1-6 TRBV6-6 . . CASSSGRNSPLHF TGTGCCAGCAGTTCAGGGCGGAATTCACCCCTCCACTTT
TRBJ2-5 TRBV7-8 TRBD1 . CASSWVPGQGETQYF TGTGCCAGCAGCTGGGTGCCGGGACAGGGGGAGACCCAGTACTTC
TRBJ2-5 TRBV5-5 TRBD2 . CASSLVLAGKIQETQYF TGTGCCAGCAGCTTGGTCCTAGCGGGGAAGATACAAGAGACCCAGTACTTC
TRBJ2-3 TRBV6-5 . . CASSRPFAGDTQYF TGTGCCAGCAGTCGGCCCTTTGCGGGGGATACGCAGTATTTT
TRBJ1-2 TRBV30 . . CAWTLQGHYGYTF TGTGCCTGGACCCTACAGGGCCACTATGGCTACACCTTC
TRBJ2-7 TRBV5-1 TRBD2 . CASSLGTLAGVYEQYF TGCGCCAGCAGCTTGGGGACTCTAGCGGGGGTTTACGAGCAGTACTTC
TRBJ2-1 TRBV5-8 . . CASSLSGNEQFF TGTGCCAGCAGCTTATCCGGCAATGAGCAGTTCTTC
TRBJ2-2 TRBV5-1 . . CASRTTHIVGELFF TGCGCCAGCAGAACGACTCATATCGTCGGGGAGCTGTTTTTT
TRBJ1-5 TRBV19 . . CASRDRPDQPQHF TGTGCCAGTAGGGACAGACCGGATCAGCCCCAGCATTTT
TRBJ2-5 TRBV2 . . CASSHGGFRETQYF TGTGCCAGCAGTCATGGGGGGTTTCGGGAGACCCAGTACTTC
TRBJ2-1 TRBV15 TRBD2 many CATSRDAGGYNEQFF TGTGCCACCAGCAGAGATGCGGGGGGGTACAATGAGCAGTTCTTC